This T cell receptor beta chain is from a study of blood T cell repertoires in COVID-19. At the level of the study: Acute and convalescent COVID-19 samples came from the United States, Italy and Spain. PBMCs, B-cell-depleted T cells, or T cells were the source of the cDNA or gDNA that made up the material.

Authors' processing steps: Amplification of reference gene primers provided the estimated nucleated cell counts. Here immunoSEQ multiplex PCR was the method, and the copy in TCRdb shows in-frame clones only, minus some. That table is the source of V, J and clone size, and D and trimming were worked out from the DNA. The data hold over 150,000 clones, with approximately 88% observed a single time. V lost 5 bases to trimming and J lost 4 bases; unmatched junction nucleotides: 7. There are 14 residues in the CDR3. Germline values: CDR1 LNHDA, CDR2 SQIVND (reference sequence). The TCR originated in a woman aged 80 or over with active or convalescent COVID-19. Sequencing was done on a sample of peripheral blood. This chain uses TRBV19 with TRBJ2-5; 7 positions agree with TRBD2. CDR3 nucleotide sequence: TGTGCCAGTAGTCACGGGGGGATCCCAGAGACCCAGTACTTC. Translating gives CASSHGGIPETQYF.